This T cell receptor beta chain was identified during a study of tumor-infiltrating lymphocytes in localized non-small cell lung cancer. Study details: Resected tumor was paired with non-adjacent uninvolved lung from the same patient. Whole-study findings and limits: Only some patients had TCR sequencing, depending on available tissue. Different pieces of the same tissue went to different assays, confounding technical variation with intratumor heterogeneity. Higher tumor T cell infiltration than in uninvolved lung was supported by TCRbeta sequencing.

Profiled with immunoSEQ multiplex PCR; TCRdb holds only in-frame clones, not every one. The data hold some 9,200 clones, with roughly four fifths observed a single time. V dropped 5 bases and J dropped 4; count of bases not matched to a gene: 15. This CDR3 comprises 19 residues. Germline V gene lookup returns CDR1 LNHDA and CDR2 SQIVND (reference sequence). A remark on this clone: Its antigen is unidentified.

The receptor was isolated from a human donor with non-small cell lung cancer. The gene calls are TRBV19 and TRBJ1-5; 12 bases are a match to TRBD1. Sequencing was carried out using uninvolved lung tissue not adjacent to the tumor. The DNA for the CDR3 is TGTGCCAGTAGTCCGAAGGGACAGGGGGCGCGTCGGCGTAATCAGCCCCAGCATTTT. Translation: CASSPKGQGARRRNQPQHF.